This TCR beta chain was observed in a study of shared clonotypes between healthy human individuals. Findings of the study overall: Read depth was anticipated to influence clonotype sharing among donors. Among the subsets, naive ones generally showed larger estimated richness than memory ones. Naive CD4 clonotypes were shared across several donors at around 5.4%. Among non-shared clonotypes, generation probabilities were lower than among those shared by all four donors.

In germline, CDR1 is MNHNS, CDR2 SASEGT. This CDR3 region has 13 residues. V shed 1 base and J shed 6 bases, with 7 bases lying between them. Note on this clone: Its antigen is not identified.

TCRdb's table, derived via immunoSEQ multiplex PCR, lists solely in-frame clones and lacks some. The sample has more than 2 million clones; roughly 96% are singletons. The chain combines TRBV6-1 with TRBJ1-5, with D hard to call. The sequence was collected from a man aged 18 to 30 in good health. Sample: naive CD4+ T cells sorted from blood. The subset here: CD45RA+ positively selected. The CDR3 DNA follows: TGTGCCAGCAGTGAAGTTTCTGGTCAGCCCCAGCATTTT. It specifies CASSEVSGQPQHF.